This TCR beta chain was sequenced for a study of shared clonotypes between healthy human individuals (dated by TCRdb to about 2020). Turning to the overall study: The cohort included a few men and a couple of women between 18 and 49 years of age. To estimate repertoire size and how much clonotypes are shared between individuals, the study performed deep sequencing of blood TCR repertoires from 4 to 6 healthy adults. To increase sequencing depth and limit assay-specific biases, TCR repertoire library preparation and sequencing were carried out by different laboratories using diverse techniques. For each donor, CD4 naive and CD4 memory were each run on three plates, CD8 naive on two plates, and CD8 memory on one plate. Leukapheresis yielded between about 0.94 and 10 billion PBMCs per donor.

Using the deep immunoSEQ assay, TCR CDR3 regions were amplified from genomic DNA by multiplex PCR. For each cell subset, the extracted genomic DNA was distributed evenly across all wells of several immunoSEQ 96-well plates, and each plate served as one replicate. For sorted subsets, each replicate PCR was loaded with around 200 ng genomic DNA, equivalent to 32,000 or so T cell genomes. Purified libraries were measured with a Qubit 3.0 fluorometer, size-checked on a Bioanalyzer 2100, and measured again with the KAPA Library Quantification kit. Every immunoSEQ 96-well plate was sequenced on a separate single-read 150-cycle Illumina NextSeq 550 flow cell. Concerning the study's data processing: Because only junctional sequences without quality scores were contained in the immunoSEQ output, filtering matching that applied to full-length reads could not be performed. Sequences were annotated with PyIR, a Python wrapper for IgBLAST v1.9, and V/J genes and CDR3 were assigned using IMGT germline references. Reads were filtered out if the reads had weak V/J assignments (E-value above 1e-6), no CDR3, stop codons, out-of-frame junctions, or ambiguous translated residues. V3J clonotypes were defined as sequences sharing an identical inferred V gene, J gene, and CDR3 amino acid sequence. To compute the percentage overlap between repertoires, the number of shared unique clonotypes was divided by the size of the smaller repertoire. Richness of each repertoire was evaluated using RTK rarefaction, the Chao1 estimator, and Recon v2.1 estimates of unobserved clonotypes. OLGA was used to compute generation probabilities for all TCRbeta clonotypes that the gDNA method yielded from a few donors. Sourced from immuneACCESS, this table was stored by TCRdb with only in-frame sequences that have V and J called. A share of the clones is absent; for the studies checked, an unresolved V gene accounts for under half, and the remainder has no known explanation. Clonal size and the V and J genes are those of that table, whereas D and trimming came from the DNA. A total of approximately 1.5 million clones appear in this sample, 95% to 99% of them only once. Around 0.47% of the sample belongs to the ten largest clones.

As regards this clone: It has no known antigen specificity. No qualities accompany the bases; no much larger clone lies one base away.

The investigation overall reported the following: Rarefaction of sorted-subset datasets indicated incomplete sequencing despite the large sequencing depth. Estimated clonotype richness was generally larger for naive than for memory subsets. Only blood was sampled, and tissue TCR repertoires likely differ from those in blood. The small number of donors limited the genetic and exposure-history diversity represented. Sharing across a few donors was observed for approximately 4.6% of naive CD4, over 3% of naive CD8, 2% to 2.5% of memory CD4, and around 0.4% of memory CD8 clonotypes. Pairwise subsampling indicated that sequencing depth was expected to affect the degree of clonotype sharing among donors. Clonotypes shared by all four sorted-subset donors showed higher generation probabilities than non-shared clonotypes.

Donors were healthy HIV-negative adults with no recently reported acute infections or vaccinations. Every donor was a Caucasian adult living in Nashville, Tennessee, USA. CD4+ T cells were enriched by magnetic negative selection, after which naive cells were positively selected on CD45RA and the negative fraction was taken as the memory subset. Blood was collected by leukapheresis, and PBMCs were isolated by Ficoll-Histopaque density gradient centrifugation and then cryopreserved in liquid nitrogen vapor phase. Purity and quantity of every magnetically sorted T cell population were checked by analytical flow cytometry. Genomic DNA was isolated from every sorted fraction and measured by UV absorbance on a Nanodrop 2000c. The CDR3 holds 17 amino acids from the cysteine to the phenylalanine. Only the CDR3 part of the read is kept: 51 bases, read in frame from the first base. V is pruned by 5 bases and J by 0 bases, leaving 5 bases of the junction without a gene match. Taken from the germline V gene, the CDR1 and CDR2 loops are SGHRS and YFSETQ.

The material sequenced was naive CD4+ T cells sorted from blood. What this sample's cell subset or site label stands for: CD45RA+ positively selected. The chain couples TRBV5-1 to TRBJ2-2; TRBD2 aligns with 12 central bases. This TCR came from a man aged 30-40 years in good health. The sequenced DNA: TGCGCCAGCAGTAGGCTAGCGGGAGGGACGAACACCGGGGAGCTGTTTTTT. This codes for CASSRLAGGTNTGELFF.